The 23 T cell receptor beta chains in this list originate from one sample, sequenced in a study of T-cell reconstitution after alpha-beta-depleted transplantation in children listed by TCRdb under 2016. According to the study, the label for this sample's treatment or condition signals: allogeneic hematopoietic cell transplantation with graft depleted of TCRalphabeta T cells and CD19 B cells. Libraries were made using PCR. TCRdb lists the instrument as Illumina HiSeq 2500. To normalize quantification of the TCRbeta repertoire, the TCR libraries were built with molecular barcoding that relied on unique molecular identifiers. The public reads were run again by TCRdb, first through fastp at Q25 and then through MiXCR, and only productive beta chains were kept. Merged by CDR3 protein, the rows form single entries marked with the most common genes and DNA. The sample data list around 200,000 distinct CDR3 sequences, and around 9.2% of these were observed just once. The leading ten clones occupy roughly 36% of the sample.

This specimen was PBMCs, mostly from graft donor cells, taken 360 days after TCRalphabeta/CD19-depleted stem cell transplant. All receptors come from a male patient aged 2 to 10 who had a stem cell transplant for acute myeloid leukemia, so the T cells may come from the graft donor.

This clonotype occurred many times. This CDR3 is CSAATGGEQFF. In DNA, the CDR3 is TGCAGTGCTGCTACAGGGGGTGAGCAGTTCTTC. The chain joins TRBV20-1 to TRBJ2-1, with 8 bases aligning to TRBD1. Germline CDR1 and CDR2: DFQATT and SNEGSKA (reference sequence). The J segment lost 9 bases and the V segment lost 5 bases, leaving 3 bases of the junction unmatched. There are 11 residues in the CDR3.

The sample holds many counts of this clonotype. This rearrangement joins TRBV20-1 to TRBJ2-6; D is unresolved. The CDR3 runs 12 residues. V was clipped by 7 bases and J by 0 bases, with 4 bases between them. Germline assignment: CDR1 DFQATT and CDR2 SNEGSKA (reference sequence). CDR3 DNA: TGCAGTGGGCGCTCTGGGGCCAACGTCCTGACTTTC. The encoded protein is CSGRSGANVLTF.

This clonotype was counted at least ten times. The chain combines TRBV25-1 with TRBJ2-2; D is undetermined. V lost 4 bases and J lost 6, with 9 bases in between. Germline loops: CDR1 MGHDK, CDR2 SYGVNS. The CDR3 is made up of 13 amino acids. The CDR3 nucleotides read TGTGCCAGCAGTGCCCGACCGGCCGGGGAGCTGTTTTTT. This encodes CASSARPAGELFF.

This clonotype occurred a few times. The chain employs TRBV12-3 or TRBV12-4 and TRBJ1-4, with 8 bases fitting TRBD1. J lost 5 bases, V lost 5 bases, and 7 bases had no gene match. The CDR3 loop spans 15 amino acids. In DNA form, the CDR3 reads TGTGCCAGCAGTCCACGGACAGGGCTGAATGAAAAACTGTTTTTT. Translation gives CASSPRTGLNEKLFF.

This clonotype has only a few counts. The V call is TRBV18, the J call TRBJ2-7, with D perhaps assigned TRBD1 or TRBD2 (5 bases each). V gave up 3 bases and J gave up 2 bases, with 14 bases separating them. The CDR3 is made up of 15 amino acids. Germline V lookup: CDR1 KGHSH, CDR2 LQKENI. CDR3 in amino acids: CASSPGAGFAYEQYF. The CDR3, as DNA: TGTGCCAGCTCACCCGGGGCCGGTTTCGCCTACGAGCAGTACTTC. The variable domain in full, with the rest retrieved from reference TRBV18 and TRBJ2-7, is NAGVMQNPRHLVRRRGQEARLRCSPMKGHSHVYWYRQLPEEGLKFMVYLQKENIIDESGMPKERFSAEFPKEGPSILRIQQVVRGDSAAYFCASSPGAGFAYEQYFGPGTRLTVT.

There are many counts of this clonotype. This chain uses TRBV5-4 with TRBJ2-1; a possible D gene is TRBD2 (6 bases). V lost 3 bases, J lost 9 bases, and 25 bases lay in between. CDR1 SGHNT and CDR2 YYREEE come from the germline V gene (reference sequence). The CDR3 consists of 17 residues. CDR3 loop: CASSSRDFSKHLGEQFF. In DNA form, the CDR3 reads TGTGCCAGCAGCTCCCGGGACTTCTCAAAGCATCTGGGTGAGCAGTTCTTC.

This clonotype was seen a handful of times. The chain uses TRBV20-1 and TRBJ2-3; D unresolved. Trimming took off 4 bases at V and 2 bases at J, with 16 bases between the two ends. In germline, CDR1 is DFQATT, CDR2 SNEGSKA (reference sequence). The CDR3 runs to 15 residues. Here the CDR3 DNA reads TGCAGTGCTAATCCCTGGGCCGCCTTCACAGATACGCAGTATTTT. Translation gives CSANPWAAFTDTQYF.

On this clonotype itself: Relative to the germline gene, one junction end is altered; a read error may explain this. The chain has TRBV14 and TRBJ1-1; D gene ambiguous. Germline CDR1 is SGHDN and CDR2 is FVKESK. The CDR3 runs 16 residues. Here the CDR3 DNA reads TGTGCCAGCAGTCAACTACTACTGACGGTGAACCCTGAAGCTTTCTTT. The encoded protein is CASSQLLLTVNPEAFF.

This clonotype has more than one count but fewer than ten. This chain uses TRBV11-2 with TRBJ2-7, with TRBD1 as a possible D gene (5 bases). This CDR3 contains 15 residues. CDR1 and CDR2 (germline): SGHAT, FQNNGV. Trimming took 1 base from V and 6 from J, leaving 16 bases between them. CDR3 sequence: CASSLASLQGLEQYF. CDR3 coding DNA: TGTGCCAGCAGCTTAGCCTCTCTCCAGGGCCTCGAGCAGTACTTC.

In this sample, this clonotype turned up a few times. The chain combines TRBV5-1 with TRBJ2-5; a weak D match, TRBD2 (7 bases). This CDR3 comprises 17 residues. The V gene lost 4 bases and the J gene lost 1 base, with 20 bases spanning the gap. Germline CDR1 reads SGHRS; CDR2 reads YFSETQ. The CDR3 DNA reads as TGCGCCAGCAGCATCGTCGGGGGGCGTTCCCCCCAAGAGACCCAGTACTTC. This gives the protein CASSIVGGRSPQETQYF.

This clonotype showed up many times. The chain joins TRBV12-3 or TRBV12-4 to TRBJ2-6; D not certain. This CDR3 has 15 residues. V was shortened by 0 bases and J by 2 bases, with 5 bases between the two germline ends. CDR3 protein: CASSLAGTGANVLTF. In DNA form, the CDR3 reads TGTGCCAGCAGTTTAGCAGGGACTGGGGCCAACGTCCTGACTTTC.

This clonotype was seen many times. J is TRBJ2-7 and V is TRBV20-1; the D is unclear. This CDR3 region has 12 residues. From germline, CDR1 is DFQATT and CDR2 SNEGSKA (reference sequence). V shed 2 bases and J shed 2 bases, with 7 bases lying between them. CDR3 sequence: CSARKPAYEQYF. CDR3 DNA sequence: TGCAGTGCTAGAAAACCTGCCTACGAGCAGTACTTC.

There are a few counts of this clonotype. This chain joins TRBV25-1 and TRBJ2-5; D is unclear. Between the trimmed V and J ends, which lost 3 bases and 7 bases, there was a span of 12 bases. Germline-derived CDR1 and CDR2 are MGHDK and SYGVNS. This CDR3 comprises 13 residues. The CDR3 reads CASSDWALATQYF. The CDR3 nucleotides are TGTGCCAGCAGTGATTGGGCCCTGGCGACCCAGTACTTC.

The rearrangement joins TRBV5-5 to TRBJ1-5; no reliable D call. The V and J ends lost 1 base and 5 bases respectively, with 10 bases between them. The length of the CDR3 is 14 residues. Germline V gene sequence: CDR1 SGHKS, CDR2 YYEKEE (reference sequence). The CDR3 is CASSLWLGDQPQHF. The DNA of the CDR3 is TGTGCCAGCAGCTTGTGGTTGGGTGATCAGCCCCAGCATTTT.

In its sample, this clonotype was seen many times. The chain employs TRBV29-1 and TRBJ1-5, with 7 positions matching TRBD1. This CDR3 contains 13 residues. Germline V CDR1 and CDR2: SQVTM, ANQGSEA. J was trimmed by 5 bases and V by 4 bases; bases with no gene match: 5. This CDR3 reads CSVGEQGDQPQHF. CDR3 in DNA: TGCAGCGTTGGAGAGCAGGGGGATCAGCCCCAGCATTTT.

This clonotype was counted at least ten times. V and J are TRBV7-2 and TRBJ2-3, with D unresolved. Germline V gene sequence: CDR1 SGHTA, CDR2 FQGNSA. CDR3 length: 14 amino acids. V gave up 5 bases and J gave up 1 base, with 10 bases separating them. Here the CDR3 reads CASSPSRRTDTQYF. CDR3 bases: TGTGCCAGCAGCCCTAGTCGGCGCACAGATACGCAGTATTTT. Combining the CDR3 with reference TRBV7-2 and TRBJ2-3 gives the whole variable domain GAGVSQSPSNKVTEKGKDVELRCDPISGHTALYWYRQSLGQGLEFLIYFQGNSAPDKSGLPSDRFSAERTGGSVSTLTIQRTQQEDSAVYLCASSPSRRTDTQYFGPGTRLTVL.

The sample holds many counts of this clonotype. CDR3 loop: CASSVGQGGYNEQFF. The CDR3 nucleotides read TGTGCCAGCAGCGTAGGGCAGGGAGGTTATAATGAGCAGTTCTTC. V is TRBV9 and J is TRBJ2-1; a possible D gene is TRBD2 (6 bases). Per the germline V gene, CDR1 is SGDLS and CDR2 is YYNGEE. The V and J ends lost 0 bases and 7 bases respectively, with 14 bases between them. This CDR3 spans 15 amino acids.

This chain uses TRBV7-9 with TRBJ2-5; D might be TRBD1 (5 bases). V lost 1 base, J lost 8 bases, and 11 bases lay in between. The CDR3 spans 13 residues. Germline-derived CDR1 and CDR2 are SEHNR and FQNEAQ (reference sequence). The CDR3, as DNA: TGTGCCAGCAGCTTAGAGACAGCCCGAACCCAGTACTTC. Translation: CASSLETARTQYF. Looking up the rest from reference TRBV7-9 and TRBJ2-5 gives the full variable domain: DTGVSQNPRHKITKRGQNVTFRCDPISEHNRLYWYRQTLGQGPEFLTYFQNEAQLEKSRLLSDRFSAERPKGSFSTLEIQRTEQGDSAMYLCASSLETARTQYFGPGTRLLVL.

In this sample, this clonotype turned up a few times. This chain links TRBV6-2 or TRBV6-3 with TRBJ1-5, with 10 bases that match TRBD1. CDR3 length: 15 amino acids. With V trimmed by 6 bases and J by 3 bases, 5 bases remained unmatched. The V gene's germline CDR1 is MNHEY and CDR2 SVGEGT. The CDR3 DNA reads as TGTGCCAGCAGCTTGGGACAGGGGCCCAATCAGCCCCAGCATTTT. It codes for CASSLGQGPNQPQHF.

This chain uses TRBV7-9 with TRBJ2-1, with 10 bases identical to TRBD2. The CDR3 contains 16 residues. Trimming took 1 base from V and 6 from J; bases not matched to a gene: 6. The germline V gene encodes CDR1 SEHNR and CDR2 FQNEAQ (reference sequence). The CDR3 here is CASSLGSLAGGNEQFF. CDR3 bases: TGTGCCAGCAGCTTAGGTAGCTTAGCGGGAGGCAATGAGCAGTTCTTC.

This chain links TRBV12-3 or TRBV12-4 with TRBJ1-2; 7 nucleotides agree with TRBD1. The trim removed 5 bases at V and 5 bases at J, leaving 11 bases unmatched. The CDR3 is 15 residues long. The CDR3 here is CASSDGQVLGYGYTF. The CDR3 nucleotides read TGTGCCAGCAGTGACGGACAGGTACTTGGTTATGGCTACACCTTC.

This clonotype was detected many times. The chain has TRBV12-3 or TRBV12-4 and TRBJ2-5, with TRBD1 as a possible D gene (6 bases). The V gene lost 5 bases and the J gene lost 5 bases, with 18 bases spanning the gap. There are 15 residues in the CDR3. CDR3 sequence (DNA): TGTGCCAGCAGTACCAGGGGTTCGTCCGGGGAGACCCAGTACTTC. Protein sequence: CASSTRGSSGETQYF.

This clonotype was observed a few times. The rearrangement uses TRBV20-1 and TRBJ1-5; D call uncertain. CDR1 is DFQATT and CDR2 is SNEGSKA in the germline V gene (reference sequence). The V end was cut by 0 bases, the J end by 7 bases, with 16 bases between. The length of the CDR3 is 15 residues. The CDR3: CSARDGLGRAQPQHF. For the CDR3, the DNA is TGCAGTGCTAGAGATGGATTGGGCCGTGCCCAGCCCCAGCATTTT.